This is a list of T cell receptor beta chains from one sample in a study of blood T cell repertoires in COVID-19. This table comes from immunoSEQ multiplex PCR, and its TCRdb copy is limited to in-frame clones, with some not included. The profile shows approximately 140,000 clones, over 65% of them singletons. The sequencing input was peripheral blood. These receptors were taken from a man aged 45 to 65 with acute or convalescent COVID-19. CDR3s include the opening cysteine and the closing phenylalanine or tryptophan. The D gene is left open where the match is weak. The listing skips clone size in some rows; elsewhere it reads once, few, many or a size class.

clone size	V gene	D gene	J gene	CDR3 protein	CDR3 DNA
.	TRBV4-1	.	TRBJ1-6	CASSQDQGSPLHF	TGCGCCAGCAGCCAAGATCAGGGCTCACCCCTCCACTTT
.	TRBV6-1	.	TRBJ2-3	CASSEVYPSPDTQYF	TGTGCCAGCAGTGAAGTCTACCCTTCCCCAGATACGCAGTATTTT
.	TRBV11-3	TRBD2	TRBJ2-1	CASSWEGSNEQFF	TGTGCCAGCAGCTGGGAGGGTTCCAATGAGCAGTTCTTC
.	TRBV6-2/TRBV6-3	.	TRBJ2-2	CASSSWTAITGELFF	TGTGCCAGCAGTTCCTGGACAGCCATCACCGGGGAGCTGTTTTTT
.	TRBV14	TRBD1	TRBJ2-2	CASSPQGWRTGELFF	TGTGCCAGCAGCCCACAGGGGTGGAGGACCGGGGAGCTGTTTTTT
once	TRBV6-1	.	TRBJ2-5	CASSDHTDQETQYF	TGTGCCAGCAGTGACCACACAGACCAAGAGACCCAGTACTTC
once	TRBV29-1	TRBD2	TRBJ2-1	CSVLAGNYNEQFF	TGCAGCGTACTAGCGGGGAATTACAATGAGCAGTTCTTC
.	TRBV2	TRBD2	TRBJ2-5	CASSFRLAGDQETQYF	TGTGCCAGCAGCTTCCGACTAGCGGGGGACCAAGAGACCCAGTACTTC
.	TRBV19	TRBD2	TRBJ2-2	CASRGLAGGLHTGELFF	TGTGCCAGTAGGGGACTAGCGGGGGGCCTCCACACCGGGGAGCTGTTTTTT
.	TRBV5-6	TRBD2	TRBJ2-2	CASSPQGGGSSGELFF	TGTGCCAGCAGCCCACAGGGCGGGGGGTCTTCCGGGGAGCTGTTTTTT
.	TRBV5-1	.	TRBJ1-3	CASSVDPTSGNTIYF	TGCGCCAGCAGCGTAGATCCTACCTCTGGAAACACCATATATTTT
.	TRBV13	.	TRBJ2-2	CASSLPYKGELFF	TGTGCCAGCAGCTTACCTTACAAGGGGGAGCTGTTTTTT
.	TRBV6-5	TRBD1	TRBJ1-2	CASRAGGNNYGYTF	TGTGCCAGCCGAGCAGGGGGTAATAACTATGGCTACACCTTC
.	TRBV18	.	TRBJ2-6	CASSPRPGDSGANVLTF	TGTGCCAGCTCACCTAGGCCAGGTGACTCTGGGGCCAACGTCCTGACTTTC
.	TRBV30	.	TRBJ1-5	CAWSVAGNQPQHF	TGTGCCTGGAGTGTGGCAGGGAATCAGCCCCAGCATTTT
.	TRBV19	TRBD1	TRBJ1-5	CASMDRGNQPQHF	TGTGCCAGTATGGACAGGGGCAATCAGCCCCAGCATTTT
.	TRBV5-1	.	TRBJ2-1	CASSLGGLGEQFF	TGCGCCAGCAGCTTGGGAGGGTTGGGTGAGCAGTTCTTC
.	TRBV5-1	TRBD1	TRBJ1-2	CASSLQQGVGYTF	TGCGCCAGCAGCCTCCAACAGGGGGTAGGCTACACCTTC
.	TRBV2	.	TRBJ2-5	CASTPSRVVQETQYF	TGTGCCAGCACCCCTTCTCGGGTCGTCCAAGAGACCCAGTACTTC